Sequencing of this TCR beta chain was carried out in a study of identical twins listed by TCRdb under 2016. Context from the whole study: To test whether fetal clonotypes persist, the study used deep sequencing on TCR alpha and beta repertoires from monozygotic twins, unrelated adults of various ages, and cord blood. Replicate twin experiments were performed at different times using different library preparation protocols to rule out contamination. Points the paper makes about the study in general: Zero-insertion analyses could be partly confounded by invariant T cells such as MAIT and iNKT, although diverse VJ usage argued against such confounding for most clonotypes. Because the same donors could not be followed over many years, the conclusions depended on cross-sectional statistical analysis. In beta out-of-frame sequences, excess twin sharing was weaker, because having fewer shared sequences lowered the signal-to-noise ratio. In monozygotic twins, recombination models systematically underestimated out-of-frame TCR alpha sharing, but the models matched the sharing seen between unrelated individuals. Fewer insertions were carried by abundant cord blood beta clonotypes; a weaker similar trend was observed in young adult naive repertoires, while no such trend was observed in memory repertoires. Compared with coincidental sharing between unrelated individuals, an excess of low generation-probability sequences was observed among out-of-frame TCR alpha sequences shared between twins.

The germline V gene provides CDR1 SQVTM and CDR2 ANQGSEA. The CDR3 runs 14 residues from the cysteine to the phenylalanine. The kept DNA is CDR3 alone, 42 bases in frame from the first base. For this chain, trimming is 2 bases at the V end and 1 base at the J end, and the number of junction bases without a gene match is 3. Library prep was done by 5' RACE. For sequencing, an Illumina HiSeq 2000 was employed. Template switching added a universal primer binding site, and the final cDNA carried a unique molecular identifier that allowed TCR cDNA molecules to be counted accurately. Specific primers in the conserved constant-segment region were used to synthesize first-strand cDNA for TCR alpha and beta chains. To control for contamination, every cDNA library carried two barcodes: a SMART-Mk sample barcode plus Illumina barcodes. TruSeq adapter sequences along with Illumina sample barcodes were introduced in two successive PCR steps. TCR alpha and beta cDNA libraries were sequenced on the Illumina HiSeq platform with custom primers. As for the authors' bioinformatics: Unique molecular identifiers were extracted from raw reads with MiGEC, and CDR3 positions were determined with MiXCR. Recombination models were inferred per individual with the repgenHMM and IGoR tools using an EM algorithm. The tcR package in R was used for shared clonotype analysis, with sharing normalized by the product of cloneset sizes. To study raw recombination without the effects of thymic and clonal selection, out-of-frame nonproductive sequences were analyzed. TCRdb itself trimmed the public reads at Q25 with fastp, ran MiXCR and retained productive beta chains. Each CDR3 protein gets just one entry, which takes the most common genes and DNA from the rows behind it. The authors' filters were not applied to this entry. Here the sample has around 490,000 distinct CDR3 sequences; roughly an eighth occur a single time. In total, the top ten clones hold 0.8% to 1% of the sample.

This clonotype was picked up many times. It lacks a known antigen. Base qualities are not at hand, and no much larger clone is one base apart. Only healthy Caucasian donors were included. The twin cohort comprised three pairs of female monozygotic twins, all aged roughly 18 to 30 years. CD4+ and CD8+ T cell populations were isolated with positive isolation kits from Invitrogen. These data were also filed under a second study, of yellow fever vaccine responses in identical twins. The second paper states: According to the authors, in identical twins the way T cells responded to vaccination appeared partly convergent and partly personalized. In identical twins, the study followed T cell clones that responded to the vaccine with precision.

The rearrangement combines TRBV29-1 with TRBJ2-3, with 7 bases in between that match TRBD2. The sequence was obtained from a woman aged 18-30 years in good health. Sample: CD4+ T cells sorted from blood. CDR3 loop: CSVETSVGTDTQYF. The nucleotide sequence is TGCAGCGTTGAAACTAGCGTTGGCACAGATACGCAGTATTTT.